These T cell receptor beta chains were read from a single sample in a study of blood T cell repertoires in COVID-19. Using immunoSEQ multiplex PCR, the repertoire was profiled, and TCRdb retains in-frame clones only, with some absent. The sample carries some 350,000 clones, around 90% recorded once. Sequenced sample: peripheral blood. Receptors were obtained from a human donor in a cohort sampled during active COVID-19. CDR3s include the opening cysteine and the closing phenylalanine or tryptophan.

v_call cdr3_aa
TRBV4-2 CASSPRGGRLSNTEAFF
TRBV3-1/TRBV3-2 CASSSGQDNQPQHF
TRBV18 CASSPSGGLSGNTIYF
TRBV7-9 CASSARGFEAFF
TRBV10-3 CAISERTGVNQPQHF
TRBV7-9 CASRLGQGLGTDTQYF
TRBV19 CASSHTDRRGETQYF
TRBV28 CASSKLANSYNEQFF
TRBV2 CASSGGLAGITQYF
TRBV20-1 CSGSGQETQYF
TRBV21-1 CASSKKRKTGSDTEAFF
TRBV19 CASSIDSGGNSPLHF
TRBV6-6 CATQRDPQETQYF
TRBV6-5 CASSPRGRNEKLFF
TRBV2 CASSATDWATGELFF
TRBV7-8 CASSGTFGEDTIYF
TRBV20-1 CSANQIGYTF
TRBV3-1/TRBV3-2 CASSFGTGTGGSGNTIYF
TRBV13 CASSTVDREVEETQYF
TRBV3-1/TRBV3-2 CASSSYGTSGRIILDEQFF
TRBV24-1 CATSDTGAMTGELFF
TRBV5-1 CASSSPSGGDTQYF
TRBV5-1 CASSPGVLSNQPQHF
TRBV30 CAWGGTSGSSDTQYF
TRBV27 CASSSIGTWPLYEQYF
TRBV3-1/TRBV3-2 CASSLRLGRESSPLHF
TRBV5-1 CASSPRGGDSNQPQHF
TRBV6-1 CASSEWTGGNYGYTF
TRBV2 CASREGLGLWNEQFF
TRBV2 CASRDSPYYEQYF
TRBV27 CASSSLQETQYF
TRBV5-8 CASSPLGDRGYNEQFF
TRBV9 CASSITGAADTQYF
TRBV3-1/TRBV3-2 CASSRRGGATEAFF
TRBV30 CAWSVPYGVISNQPQHF
TRBV14 CASSQEPYRDSPLHF
TRBV19 CASRTDRWGETQYF
TRBV6-2/TRBV6-3 CASSYSREAVEQYF
TRBV4-2 CASSQVRDTQYF
TRBV6-1 CASSVVPGLSLVANVLTF
TRBV5-1 CASSPGSTEAFF
TRBV4-2 CASGSGDTGANVLTF
TRBV18 CASSQRLAGGVNEQFF
TRBV10-3 CAISDDRGYPEQYF
TRBV7-2 CASRPRGDSPLHF
TRBV5-4 CASSLSQGDDEKLFF
TRBV28 CASSLTALDYEQYF
TRBV5-5 CASSLAGGSVSTDTQYF
TRBV11-2 CASSLEVSYEQYF
TRBV27 CASSFTHGGQFF
TRBV7-3 CASSSTGPSSGANVLTF
TRBV30 CAWSEGGQGNEKLFF
TRBV12-3/TRBV12-4 CASSPGTFVGAFF
TRBV7-9 CASSKSRQGGDTQYF
TRBV5-1 CASSLETSPYEQYF
TRBV30 CAWSVHPGWAYEQYF
TRBV30 CAWSAPIRNTEAFF
TRBV29-1 CSVVTGNQPQHF
TRBV19 CASSIGGVFGEQYF
TRBV9 CASSLSGGATDTQYF